This T cell receptor beta chain was captured in a study of blood T cell repertoires in COVID-19. Looking at the study overall: Sites across the United States, Italy and Spain contributed samples from acute and convalescent COVID-19. T cells, B-cell-depleted T cells, or PBMCs supplied cDNA or gDNA.

In the authors' workflow: Amplification with reference gene primers provided the estimates of nucleated cell counts. TCRdb's copy holds only in-frame clones and misses some; the assay was immunoSEQ multiplex PCR. For V, J and clone size, that table is used; D and trimming come from the DNA. The sample holds about 46,000 clones, around 87% seen once. This CDR3 is built from 14 residues. V dropped 5 bases and J dropped 1 base, with 9 bases sitting between them. CDR1 and CDR2 from the germline V gene are SGHTA and FQGNSA. Sequencing input: peripheral blood. The sequence was obtained from a human donor in a cohort sampled during active COVID-19. The rearrangement joins TRBV7-2 to TRBJ1-5, with a weak D call TRBD1 (6 bases). CDR3 residues: CASSNQGSNQPQHF. Written as DNA, the CDR3 is TGTGCCAGCAGCAATCAGGGGAGCAATCAGCCCCAGCATTTT.